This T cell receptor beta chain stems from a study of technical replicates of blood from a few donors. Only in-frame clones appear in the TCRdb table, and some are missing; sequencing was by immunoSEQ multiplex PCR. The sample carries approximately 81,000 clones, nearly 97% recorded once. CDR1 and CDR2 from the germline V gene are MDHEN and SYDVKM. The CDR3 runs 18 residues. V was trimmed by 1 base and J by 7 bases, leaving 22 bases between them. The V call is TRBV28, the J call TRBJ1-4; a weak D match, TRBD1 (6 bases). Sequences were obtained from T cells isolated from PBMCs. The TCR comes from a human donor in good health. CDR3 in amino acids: CASSLFPLNRESFEKLFF. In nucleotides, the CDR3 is TGTGCCAGCAGTTTATTCCCACTCAACAGGGAATCGTTTGAAAAACTGTTTTTT.